The 22 T cell receptor beta chains listed next were all sequenced from one sample in a study of tumor-infiltrating lymphocytes in primary liver carcinoma. With approximately 500 ng total RNA as template and a constant-region primer, TCR beta cDNA was made. Libraries for TCR beta were built through three nested multiplex PCR rounds, which together made up a slightly modified ARM-PCR procedure. Rounds one and two of PCR, each of 10 cycles, were primed with TRBV1-TRBV30 forward primers and a C-beta reverse primer. TCRdb re-called the multiplex PCR reads through MiXCR, storing one row per CDR3 protein. The sample records roughly 330,000 distinct CDR3 sequences, about 65% being singletons. In addition to blood RNA drawn from unsorted whole blood, germline DNA was extracted. The material sequenced was peripheral blood. Receptors were obtained from a man aged 40-49 years with primary liver carcinoma and hepatitis B virus infection.

With regard to this clonotype: An end of the junction differs from the germline gene, which may be a read error. The rearrangement joins TRBV11-2 to TRBJ1-6; D remains unclear. Germline loops: CDR1 SGHAT, CDR2 FQNNGV. The CDR3 contains 15 residues. The CDR3, as DNA: TGTGTCAGCAGCCCGGTACAATTTACGGGCTCACCCCTCCACTTT. It specifies CVSSPVQFTGSPLHF.

CDR3 in DNA: TGTGCCAGCAGCCGGGCGTGGAGACAGGGGATTTGGGAGCAGTACTTC. Translation gives CASSRAWRQGIWEQYF. The chain uses TRBV5-5 and TRBJ2-7, with 8 bases lining up with TRBD1. Germline CDR1 is SGHKS and CDR2 is YYEKEE (reference sequence). J lost 7 bases, V lost 4 bases, and 16 bases had no gene match. The CDR3 length is 16 residues.

Turning to this clonotype: Just one base apart from a much larger clone, this may be a read error. This chain connects TRBV12-3 or TRBV12-4 to TRBJ2-7; tentative D call: TRBD1 (7 bases). The CDR3 has 17 residues. Trimming shortened V by 1 base and J by 2 bases, and 18 bases separated the two germline ends. This CDR3 is CASSLGRCGDSTYEQYF. The DNA for the CDR3 is TGTGCCAGCAGTTTAGGTCGGTGCGGGGACAGTACCTACGAGCAGTACTTC.

About this clonotype: The missing conserved phenylalanine or tryptophan at the end of this CDR3 makes a read error likely. This chain joins TRBV4-2 and TRBJ2-7, with 10 bases aligning to TRBD2. This CDR3 comprises 17 residues. Germline lookup yields CDR1 LGHNA and CDR2 YNFKEQ. J was trimmed by 2 bases and V by 1 base; bases with no gene match: 8. CDR3 residues: CASSQVFGTSGTYEQYL. The CDR3 coding sequence is TGTGCCAGCAGCCAAGTGTTTGGTACTAGCGGGACCTACGAGCAGTACTTG.

The chain combines TRBV11-3 with TRBJ2-7; possibly TRBD1 or TRBD2 for D (5 bases each). CDR1 and CDR2 (germline): SGHNT, YENEEA. Deletions cut 6 bases from V and 6 bases from J, with 15 bases between. CDR3 length equals 13 residues. CDR3 loop: CASRIMGVGEQYF. In DNA form, the CDR3 reads TGTGCCAGCAGGATAATGGGGGTCGGCGAGCAGTACTTC.

This clonotype was found a few times. The V gene is TRBV4-1, the J gene TRBJ2-3; 14 nucleotides match TRBD2. V dropped 3 bases and J dropped 5; count of bases not matched to a gene: 10. There are 18 residues in the CDR3. Germline V lookup: CDR1 MGHRA, CDR2 YSYEKL. Here the CDR3 reads CASSQSKGLAGAQDTQYF. CDR3 coding DNA: TGCGCCAGCAGCCAGTCCAAGGGACTAGCGGGAGCACAAGATACGCAGTATTTT.

The chain couples TRBV28 to TRBJ1-2; the match to TRBD1 covers 7 bases. CDR3 length: 15 amino acids. With 4 bases clipped from V and 4 bases from J, the junction kept 9 bases outside the gene matches. The germline CDR1 and CDR2 sequences are MDHEN and SYDVKM. The CDR3 reads CASSWDRIKSYGYTF. CDR3 nucleotide sequence: TGTGCCAGCAGTTGGGACAGAATAAAATCCTATGGCTACACCTTC.

Regarding this clonotype: Likely a read error: the CDR3 ends without its conserved phenylalanine or tryptophan. This sequence joins TRBV7-8 and TRBJ1-4; D is undetermined. The V end lost 1 base, the J end lost 3 bases, and 12 bases lay between the germline ends. Per germline, CDR1 SGHVS and CDR2 FQNEAQ. The CDR3 totals 16 residues. Here the CDR3 DNA reads TGTGCCAGCAGCTTAGAAAAAACGGGGTCTAATGAAAAACTGTTTTTG. Its translation: CASSLEKTGSNEKLFL.

Ten or more counts support this clonotype. The rearrangement joins TRBV11-2 to TRBJ2-7, with 7 bases matching TRBD1. CDR1 is SGHAT and CDR2 is FQNNGV in the germline V gene. With V trimmed by 5 bases and J by 1 base, 2 bases remained unmatched. This CDR3 has 13 residues. In nucleotides, the CDR3 is TGTGCCAGCAGCAGGGGACAGTCCTACGAGCAGTACTTC. The encoded protein is CASSRGQSYEQYF.

Of note for this clonotype: Just one base apart from a much larger clone, this may be a read error. The chain uses TRBV5-4 and TRBJ2-1, with D perhaps TRBD2 (6 bases). Germline-derived CDR1 and CDR2 are SGHNT and YYREEE (reference sequence). The CDR3 spans 15 residues. V was cut by 6 bases and J by 5 bases, with 18 bases left in between. The CDR3, as DNA: TGTGCCAGCAACTTAGGAACTAGCAAAGACAATGAGCAGTTCTTC. Its translation: CASNLGTSKDNEQFF.

The CDR3 coding sequence is TGCAGCGTTGAAGATGTCGGACGGGGTAAGCAGTACTTC. It encodes CSVEDVGRGKQYF. The chain links TRBV29-1 to TRBJ2-5; the D gene is possibly TRBD2 (5 bases). In germline, CDR1 is SQVTM, CDR2 ANQGSEA. Deletions cut 0 bases from V and 11 bases from J, with 16 bases between. The CDR3 contains 13 residues.

Worth noting for this clonotype: At one of its ends the junction is not consistent with the germline gene, which may arise from a read error. The V call is TRBV11-2, the J call TRBJ2-1; maybe TRBD2 (6 bases). CDR1 is SGHAT and CDR2 is FQNNGV in the germline V gene. The CDR3 runs to 14 residues. CDR3 protein: CAGSFAGYYNEQFF. CDR3 nucleotide sequence: TGTGCCGGCAGCTTTGCGGGGTACTACAATGAGCAGTTCTTC.

This clonotype is a singleton in its sample. Because the CDR3 is missing its conserved closing phenylalanine or tryptophan, this is likely a read error. J is TRBJ2-3 and V is TRBV11-2; TRBD2 agrees at 9 bases. Unmatched junction bases numbered 10, after V lost 1 base and J lost 8 bases. The CDR3 totals 16 residues. CDR1 and CDR2 (germline): SGHAT, FQNNGV. CDR3 DNA sequence: TGTGCCAGCAGCTTAGTGGTTAGCGGGAGCGCCGGTACGCAGTATTTG. It specifies CASSLVVSGSAGTQYL.

For the CDR3, the DNA is TGTGCCAGCAGTTTTGGGACAGTACCCCCAAGTAACTGCTACGAGCAGTACTTC. This sequence encodes CASSFGTVPPSNCYEQYF. The chain recombines TRBV12-3 or TRBV12-4 with TRBJ2-7, with 7 bases identical to TRBD1. The CDR3 is 18 residues long. Trimming took 3 bases from V and 3 from J; bases not matched to a gene: 17.

Note on this clonotype: Compared with germline, one end of the junction differs, possibly owing to a read error. The J gene is TRBJ2-1, the V gene TRBV6-1; no firm D call. Germline CDR1 is MNHNS and CDR2 is SASEGT. The CDR3 is 14 residues long. The CDR3 here is CASSETLGSIPEFF. CDR3 DNA: TGTGCTAGCAGTGAAACCTTGGGTTCGATTCCGGAGTTCTTC.

Comments on this clonotype: A read error may produce the germline difference seen at one junction end. The chain has TRBV13 and TRBJ2-5; D is perhaps TRBD2 (5 bases). The DNA end is more similar to TRBJ2-1, so the J call may be wrong. The CDR3 length is 17 residues. CDR1 PRHDT and CDR2 FYEKMQ come from the germline V gene (reference sequence). The CDR3 DNA is TGTGCCAACAGCTTAGGCCTTCGTCTAGCCCCCTACAATGAGCAGTTCTTC. Its translation: CANSLGLRLAPYNEQFF.

The J gene is TRBJ2-1, the V gene TRBV2; 9 bases map to TRBD2. The CDR3 spans 13 residues. Germline assignment: CDR1 SNHLY and CDR2 FYNNEI. The V and J ends lost 8 bases and 5 bases, in that order; junction bases with no gene match: 4. CDR3 sequence: CASRTSANNEQFF. In DNA, the CDR3 is TGTGCCAGCCGGACTAGCGCAAACAATGAGCAGTTCTTC.

As concerns this clonotype: It is likely a read error, because the conserved phenylalanine at the end of the CDR3 is missing. The V call is TRBV4-2, the J call TRBJ1-2, with a possible D match to TRBD1 (6 bases). Germline assignment: CDR1 LGHNA and CDR2 YNFKEQ. This CDR3 region has 14 residues. Between the trimmed V and J ends, which lost 2 bases and 8 bases, there was a span of 15 bases. The CDR3 nucleotides read TGTGCCAGCAGCCAACATCGGGGGCAAGGAGGCTACACCTTA. Translating it yields CASSQHRGQGGYTL.

This clonotype appeared many times. This chain links TRBV6-2 or TRBV6-3 with TRBJ2-1, with TRBD2 identical over 7 bases. This CDR3 region has 13 residues. Germline CDR1 MNHEY, CDR2 SVGEGT. J was trimmed by 9 bases and V by 8 bases; bases with no gene match: 10. The CDR3 reads CASGAAGATEQFF. The CDR3 coding sequence is TGTGCCAGCGGGGCGGCGGGAGCCACTGAGCAGTTCTTC.

The chain couples TRBV5-1 to TRBJ2-1; D unresolved. Looked up from germline, CDR1 is SGHRS and CDR2 is YFSETQ. The CDR3 runs to 17 residues. Trimming stripped 0 bases from V and 3 bases from J, with 16 bases between. The CDR3 region has the DNA TGCGCCAGCAGCTTGGCCCTGGCGAGCGCCCACTACAATGAGCAGTTCTTC. It specifies CASSLALASAHYNEQFF.

In this sample, this clonotype turned up many times. V is TRBV29-1 and J is TRBJ2-1; unclear D gene. The germline V gene encodes CDR1 SQVTM and CDR2 ANQGSEA. This CDR3 spans 12 amino acids. The germline V and J ends were trimmed by 4 bases and 4 bases, with 8 bases remaining between them. The CDR3 DNA follows: TGCAGCGTTGGCCAGCCGTACAATGAGCAGTTCTTC. Its protein is CSVGQPYNEQFF.

Worth noting for this clonotype: At one boundary the junction diverges from the germline segment, which might be a read error. V is TRBV29-1 and J is TRBJ1-1; D gene uncertain. In germline, CDR1 is SQVTM, CDR2 ANQGSEA. CDR3 length: 11 residues. CDR3 bases: TGCAGCGGCCGAGTGAACACTGAAGCTCTCTTT. It encodes CSGRVNTEALF.